Below, one T cell receptor beta chain is given with its context. The sample is drawn from a study of OX40 agonist ivuxolimab in advanced cancers. Background on the study: Among those treated, three patients had partial responses, one with hepatocellular carcinoma and two with cutaneous melanoma.

The CDR3 totals 15 residues. Germline V gene data show CDR1 as SEHNR and CDR2 as FQNEAQ (reference sequence). V lost 5 bases and J lost 4, with 17 bases in between. Sampled blood was obtained at baseline, cycle 4 day 1, and cycle 7 day 1. TCRdb's copy holds only in-frame clones and misses some; the assay was immunoSEQ multiplex PCR. This sample carries roughly 62,000 clones, around 88% of them seen once, and the ten largest clones take 2.6%. The source was CD4+ or CD8+ T cells sorted from blood, collected in a trial of the OX40 agonist ivuxolimab. This clonotype was sampled from an adult with an advanced solid tumor such as melanoma, head and neck, liver or kidney cancer. The chain uses TRBV7-9 and TRBJ2-5, with D maybe TRBD2 (7 bases). The CDR3 is CASSPFGGPGETQYF. The CDR3 DNA sequence: TGTGCCAGCAGCCCGTTCGGGGGGCCGGGAGAGACCCAGTACTTC.